This TCR beta chain is from a study of blood T cell repertoires in COVID-19. Study background: The United States, Italy and Spain provided the acute and convalescent COVID-19 samples. Sample material is recorded as cDNA or gDNA derived from T cells, B-cell-depleted T cells, or PBMCs.

Trimming cost V 4 bases and J 2 bases, with 13 bases left between them. This CDR3 contains 15 residues. CDR1 is LGHNA, CDR2 YSLEER, per germline. Methods used by the authors: Researchers report that nucleated cell counts were estimated from reference gene primer amplification. Libraries were prepared by immunoSEQ multiplex PCR; TCRdb keeps only in-frame clonotypes and omits some of them. V, J and clone size derive from that table, while D and trimming were established from the DNA sequence. This sample yields 300,000 to 400,000 clones, of which approximately 82% are seen a single time; under 3% belongs to the top ten.

This chain connects TRBV4-3 to TRBJ2-3, with D perhaps matching TRBD1 (6 bases). The sequenced sample was peripheral blood. The sequence came from a man aged 30 to 39 with active or convalescent COVID-19. In DNA, the CDR3 is TGCGCCAGCAGCCCCGAGGCAGGGGCCACAGATACGCAGTATTTT. Its protein product is CASSPEAGATDTQYF.